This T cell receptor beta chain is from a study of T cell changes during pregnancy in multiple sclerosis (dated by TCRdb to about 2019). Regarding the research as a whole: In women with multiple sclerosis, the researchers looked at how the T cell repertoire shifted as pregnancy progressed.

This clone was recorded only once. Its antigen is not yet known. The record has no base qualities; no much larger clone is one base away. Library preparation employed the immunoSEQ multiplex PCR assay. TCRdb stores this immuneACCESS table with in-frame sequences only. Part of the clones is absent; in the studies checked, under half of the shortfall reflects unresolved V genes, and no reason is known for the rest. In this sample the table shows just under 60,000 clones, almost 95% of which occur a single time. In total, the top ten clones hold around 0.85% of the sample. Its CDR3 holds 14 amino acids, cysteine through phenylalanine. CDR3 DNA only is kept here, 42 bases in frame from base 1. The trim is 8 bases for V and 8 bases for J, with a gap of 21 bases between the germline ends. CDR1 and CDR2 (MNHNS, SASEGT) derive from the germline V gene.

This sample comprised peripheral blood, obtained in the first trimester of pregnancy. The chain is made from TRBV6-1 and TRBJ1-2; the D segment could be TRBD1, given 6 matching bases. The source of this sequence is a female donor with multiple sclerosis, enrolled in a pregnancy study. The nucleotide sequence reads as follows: TGTGCCAGCCTCAAAGGTAGGGGGTACGAAGGCTACACCTTC. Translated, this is CASLKGRGYEGYTF.